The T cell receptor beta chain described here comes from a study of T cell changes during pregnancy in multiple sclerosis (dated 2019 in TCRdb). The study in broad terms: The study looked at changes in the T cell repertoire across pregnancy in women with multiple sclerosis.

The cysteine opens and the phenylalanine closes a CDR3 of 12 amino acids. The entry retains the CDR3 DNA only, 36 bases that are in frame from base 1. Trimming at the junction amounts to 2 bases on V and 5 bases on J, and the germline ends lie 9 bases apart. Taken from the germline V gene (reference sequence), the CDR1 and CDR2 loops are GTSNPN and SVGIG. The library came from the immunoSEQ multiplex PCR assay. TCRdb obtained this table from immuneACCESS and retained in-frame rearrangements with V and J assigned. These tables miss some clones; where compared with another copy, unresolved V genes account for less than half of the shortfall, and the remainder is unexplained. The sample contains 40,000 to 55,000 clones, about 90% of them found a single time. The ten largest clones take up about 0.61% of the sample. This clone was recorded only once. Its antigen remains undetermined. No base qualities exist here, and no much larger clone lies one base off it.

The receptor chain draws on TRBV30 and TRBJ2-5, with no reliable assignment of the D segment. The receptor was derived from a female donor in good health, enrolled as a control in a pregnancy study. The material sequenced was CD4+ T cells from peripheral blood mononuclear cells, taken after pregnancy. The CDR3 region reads CAWSLSQETQYF. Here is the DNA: TGTGCCTGGAGTCTTTCCCAGGAGACCCAGTACTTC.